What follows are 5 T cell receptor beta chains derived from one specimen sequenced in a study of OX40 agonist ivuxolimab in advanced cancers. This table comes from immunoSEQ multiplex PCR, and its TCRdb copy is limited to in-frame clones, with some not included. Among 7,000 or so clones listed, 74% were seen once. The specimen was CD4+ or CD8+ T cells sorted from blood, collected in a trial of the OX40 agonist ivuxolimab. The receptor set was obtained from an adult with an advanced solid tumor such as melanoma, head and neck, liver or kidney cancer.

The chain couples TRBV5-4 to TRBJ1-1, with unresolved D. In germline, CDR1 is SGHNT, CDR2 YYREEE (reference sequence). V lost 3 bases and J lost 4, with 10 bases in between. This CDR3 contains 13 residues. The DNA of the CDR3 is TGTGCCAGCAGCTGGGCGGGTGGCACTGAAGCTTTCTTT. Translated, it gives CASSWAGGTEAFF.

Concerning this clone itself: Relative to the germline gene, one junction end is altered; a read error may explain this. V and J are TRBV5-1 and TRBJ2-7; D remains unclear. The V gene's germline CDR1 is SGHRS and CDR2 YFSETQ. CDR3 length: 12 residues. The CDR3 loop is CASSFVSYEQYF. The CDR3 coding sequence is TGTGCCAGCAGCTTTGTGTCCTACGAGCAGTACTTC.

This clone came up once. The J gene is TRBJ2-7, the V gene TRBV5-4; 9 nucleotides agree with TRBD1. The CDR3 extends over 14 amino acids. CDR1 and CDR2 (germline): SGHNT, YYREEE (reference sequence). V lost 2 bases, J lost 3 bases, and 3 bases stayed unmatched. As DNA, the CDR3 is TGTGCCAGCAGCTTCGGGACAGGGAACTACGAGCAGTACTTC. This translates into CASSFGTGNYEQYF. Full variable domain (remainder filled in from reference TRBV5-4 and TRBJ2-7): ETGVTQSPTHLIKTRGQQVTLRCSSQSGHNTVSWYQQALGQGPQFIFQYYREEENGRGNFPPRFSGLQFPNYSSELNVNALELDDSALYLCASSFGTGNYEQYFGPGTRLTVT.

By sample fraction, this clone is medium-sized. The rearrangement uses TRBV11-3 and TRBJ2-1, with TRBD2 matching over 7 bases. Germline CDR1 is SGHNT and CDR2 is YENEEA. Germline trimming cut 1 base from V and 9 bases from J; bases unmatched to any gene: 6. The CDR3 length is 14 residues. The CDR3 loop reads CASSLGSGNGEQFF. CDR3 in DNA: TGTGCCAGCAGCTTAGGGAGCGGGAACGGTGAGCAGTTCTTC.

By share, this clone ranks as medium-sized. The CDR3 DNA is TGTGCCAGCAGCTCCTTAGGGCTAGCCAAAAACATTCAGTACTTC. Its translation is CASSSLGLAKNIQYF. This chain joins TRBV7-9 and TRBJ2-4, with D unresolved. Between the trimmed V and J ends, which lost 4 bases and 0 bases, there was a span of 10 bases. The CDR3 has 15 amino acids. Germline V lookup: CDR1 SEHNR, CDR2 FQNEAQ (reference sequence).